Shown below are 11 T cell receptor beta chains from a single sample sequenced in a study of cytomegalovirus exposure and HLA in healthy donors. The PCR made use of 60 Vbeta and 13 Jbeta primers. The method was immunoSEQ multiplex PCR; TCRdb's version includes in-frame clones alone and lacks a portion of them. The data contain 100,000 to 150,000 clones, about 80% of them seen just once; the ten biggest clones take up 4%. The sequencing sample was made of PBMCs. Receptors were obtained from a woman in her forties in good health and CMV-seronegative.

The CDR3 loop is CASKGLEMDTQYF. DNA of the CDR3: TGTGCCAGTAAGGGACTGGAGATGGATACGCAGTATTTT. The genes are TRBV19 and TRBJ2-3; possible D gene TRBD2, 6 bases. V dropped 7 bases and J dropped 6 bases, with 14 bases sitting between them. Germline V lookup: CDR1 LNHDA, CDR2 SQIVND (reference sequence). The CDR3 runs 13 residues.

CDR3 DNA sequence: TGTGCCAGCAGCCTGGGGGCGTACCAAGAGACCCAGTACTTC. This translates into CASSLGAYQETQYF. The genes are TRBV5-4 and TRBJ2-5; D may be TRBD1 (6 bases). The CDR3 has 14 residues. Germline CDR1 SGHNT, CDR2 YYREEE (reference sequence). The ends were cut back, 4 bases at V and 0 bases at J, with 10 bases in the middle.

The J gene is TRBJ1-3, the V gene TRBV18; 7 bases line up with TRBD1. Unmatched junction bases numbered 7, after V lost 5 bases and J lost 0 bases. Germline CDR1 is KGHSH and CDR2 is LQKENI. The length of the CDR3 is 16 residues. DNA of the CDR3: TGTGCCAGCTCAAGGTCCCCAGGGGGCTCTGGAAACACCATATATTTT. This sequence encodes CASSRSPGGSGNTIYF.

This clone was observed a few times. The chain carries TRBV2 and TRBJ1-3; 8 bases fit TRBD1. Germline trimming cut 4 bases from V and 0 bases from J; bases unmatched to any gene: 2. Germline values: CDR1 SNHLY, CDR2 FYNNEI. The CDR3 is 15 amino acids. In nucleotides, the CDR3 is TGTGCCAGCAGTGCCGGGACAGGCTCTGGAAACACCATATATTTT. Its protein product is CASSAGTGSGNTIYF.

CDR3 sequence: CASSYRGTGATEAFF. The CDR3 DNA sequence: TGTGCCAGCAGTTACCGGGGGACAGGGGCCACTGAAGCTTTCTTT. The chain is built from TRBV27 and TRBJ1-1; TRBD1 matches 10 bases. CDR1 MNHEY and CDR2 SMNVEV come from the germline V gene (reference sequence). This CDR3 region has 15 residues. V shed 4 bases, J shed 4 bases, and the junction held 6 bases outside the gene matches.

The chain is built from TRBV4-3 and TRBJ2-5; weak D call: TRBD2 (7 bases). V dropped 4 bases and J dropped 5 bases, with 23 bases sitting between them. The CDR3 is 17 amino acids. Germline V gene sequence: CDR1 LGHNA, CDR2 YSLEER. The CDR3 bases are TGCGCCAGCAGCCTCGAAGGACCGGGGGCGCGGGGGGAGACCCAGTACTTC. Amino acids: CASSLEGPGARGETQYF.

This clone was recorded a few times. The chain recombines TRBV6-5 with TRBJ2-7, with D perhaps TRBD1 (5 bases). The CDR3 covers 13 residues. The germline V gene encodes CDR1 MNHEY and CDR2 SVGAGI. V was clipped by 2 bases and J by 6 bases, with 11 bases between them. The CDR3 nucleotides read TGTGCCAGCAGTTACGAAGGGGCTCTCGAGCAGTACTTC. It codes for CASSYEGALEQYF.

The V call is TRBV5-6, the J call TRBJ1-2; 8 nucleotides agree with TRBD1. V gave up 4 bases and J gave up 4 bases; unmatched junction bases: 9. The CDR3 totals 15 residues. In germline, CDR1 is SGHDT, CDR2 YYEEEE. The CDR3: CASSLTHTGGYGYTF. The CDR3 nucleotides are TGTGCCAGCAGCCTTACCCACACAGGGGGCTATGGCTACACCTTC.

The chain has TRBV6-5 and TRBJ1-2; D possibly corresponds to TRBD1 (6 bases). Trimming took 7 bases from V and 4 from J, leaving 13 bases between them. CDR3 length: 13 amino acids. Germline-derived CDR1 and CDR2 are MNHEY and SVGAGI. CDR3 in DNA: TGTGCCAGCACGGCCCAGGGGTTCTATGGCTACACCTTC. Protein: CASTAQGFYGYTF.

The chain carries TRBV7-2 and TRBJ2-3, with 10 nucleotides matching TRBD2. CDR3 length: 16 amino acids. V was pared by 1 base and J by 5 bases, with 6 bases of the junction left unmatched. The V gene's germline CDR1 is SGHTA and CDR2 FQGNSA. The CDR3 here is CASSLETSGEKDTQYF. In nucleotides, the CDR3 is TGTGCCAGCAGCTTAGAAACTAGCGGGGAGAAAGATACGCAGTATTTT.

The chain's CDR3 is CASFLGQTSYEQYF. CDR3 bases: TGTGCCAGCTTCCTGGGACAGACCTCCTACGAGCAGTACTTC. This sequence joins TRBV6-1 and TRBJ2-7; the match to TRBD1 covers 7 bases. CDR3 length: 14 residues. V gave up 8 bases and J gave up 0 bases; unmatched junction bases: 7. Germline CDR1 is MNHNS and CDR2 is SASEGT.